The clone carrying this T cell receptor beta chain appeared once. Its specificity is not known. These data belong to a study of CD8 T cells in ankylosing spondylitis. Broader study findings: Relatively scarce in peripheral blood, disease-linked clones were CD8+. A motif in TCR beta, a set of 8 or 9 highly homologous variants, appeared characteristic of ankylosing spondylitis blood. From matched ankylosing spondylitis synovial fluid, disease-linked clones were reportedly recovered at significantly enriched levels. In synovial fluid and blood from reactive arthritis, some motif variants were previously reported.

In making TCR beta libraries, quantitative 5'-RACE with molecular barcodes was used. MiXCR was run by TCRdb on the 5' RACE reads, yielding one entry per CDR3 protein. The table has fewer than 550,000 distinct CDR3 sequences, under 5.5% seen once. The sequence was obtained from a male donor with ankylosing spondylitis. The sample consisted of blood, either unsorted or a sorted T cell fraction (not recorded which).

CDR3: CSARDPLAGDANEQFF. The CDR3 region has the DNA TGCAGTGCTAGGGACCCCCTAGCGGGAGACGCCAATGAGCAGTTCTTC. The chain has TRBV20-1 and TRBJ2-1; 10 positions agree with TRBD2. The CDR3 has 16 residues. Germline lookup yields CDR1 DFQATT and CDR2 SNEGSKA (reference sequence). V lost 3 bases and J lost 6; bases outside the gene matches: 11.